This T cell receptor (beta chain) was captured in a study of blood T cells in healthy people across ages. Comments on this clonotype: Its antigen is unknown.

Study observations and caveats: Roughly linear age-related decline in beta diversity appeared, significant by age about 37.

The draw of peripheral blood yielded ten milliliters from each donor. The CDR3 is made up of 14 amino acids. Per the germline V gene, CDR1 is SGHAT and CDR2 is FQDESV (reference sequence). Between the trimmed V and J ends, which lost 1 base and 4 bases, there was a span of 10 bases. Using a J-beta primer mix together with a sample-barcoded 5' primer, a second PCR was run for roughly 7 to 12 cycles. Via MiXCR, TCRdb re-called the 5' RACE reads, giving one row per CDR3 protein. This sample carries over 500,000 distinct CDR3 sequences, about a quarter of them seen once, and the ten largest clones take under 4.5%. The same data also contributed to another study, on T cells of mothers and their children.

This chain connects TRBV11-1 to TRBJ2-5; D is undetermined. This TCR was sampled from a boy between 2 and 15 years old in good health. The material sequenced was blood. The CDR3 sequence is CASSLGVLAETQYF. The CDR3 nucleotides are TGTGCCAGCAGCTTAGGAGTTCTCGCAGAGACCCAGTACTTC.